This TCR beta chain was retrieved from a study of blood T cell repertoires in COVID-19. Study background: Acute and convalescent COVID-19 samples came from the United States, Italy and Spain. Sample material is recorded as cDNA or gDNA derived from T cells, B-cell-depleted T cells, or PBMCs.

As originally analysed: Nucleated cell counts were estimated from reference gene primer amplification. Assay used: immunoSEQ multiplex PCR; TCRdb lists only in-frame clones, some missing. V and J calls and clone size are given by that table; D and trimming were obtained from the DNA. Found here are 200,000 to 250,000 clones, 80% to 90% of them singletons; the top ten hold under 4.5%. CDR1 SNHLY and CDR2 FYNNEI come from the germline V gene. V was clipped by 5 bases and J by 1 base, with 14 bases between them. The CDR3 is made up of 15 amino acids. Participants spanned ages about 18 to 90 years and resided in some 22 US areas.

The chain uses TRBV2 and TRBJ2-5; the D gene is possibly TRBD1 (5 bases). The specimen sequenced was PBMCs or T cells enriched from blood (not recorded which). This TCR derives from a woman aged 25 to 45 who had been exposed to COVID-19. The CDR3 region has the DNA TGTGCCAGCAGTCGAACCAGGGTATCCCAAGAGACCCAGTACTTC. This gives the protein CASSRTRVSQETQYF.